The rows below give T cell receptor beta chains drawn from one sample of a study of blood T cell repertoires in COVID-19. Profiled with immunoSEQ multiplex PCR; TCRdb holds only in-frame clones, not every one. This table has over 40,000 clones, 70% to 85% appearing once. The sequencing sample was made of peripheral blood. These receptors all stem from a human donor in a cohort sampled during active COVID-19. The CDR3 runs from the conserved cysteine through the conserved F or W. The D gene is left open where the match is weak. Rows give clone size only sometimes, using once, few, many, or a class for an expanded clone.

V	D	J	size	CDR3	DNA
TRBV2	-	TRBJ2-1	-	CASNQGEVNEQFF	TGTGCCAGCAATCAGGGGGAGGTTAATGAGCAGTTCTTC
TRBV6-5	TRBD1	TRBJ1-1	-	CASRKGANTEAFF	TGTGCCAGCAGGAAGGGGGCCAACACTGAAGCTTTCTTT
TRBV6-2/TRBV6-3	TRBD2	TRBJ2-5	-	CASSYTSSGQETQYF	TGTGCCAGCAGTTACACCTCTAGCGGGCAAGAGACCCAGTACTTC
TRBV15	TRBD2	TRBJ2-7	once	CATSRDISGTYEQYF	TGTGCCACCAGCAGAGATATTAGCGGGACCTACGAGCAGTACTTC
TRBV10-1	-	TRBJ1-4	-	CASRGSGADEKLFF	TGCGCCAGCAGGGGCTCAGGGGCGGACGAAAAACTGTTTTTT
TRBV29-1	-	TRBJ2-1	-	CSGCLIGTGVCEQFF	TGCAGCGGTTGCCTAATCGGGACTGGAGTGTGTGAGCAGTTCTTC
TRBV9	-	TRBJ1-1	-	CASSAMRAGTEAFF	TGTGCCAGCAGCGCCATGAGGGCGGGCACTGAAGCTTTCTTT
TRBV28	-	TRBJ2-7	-	CASSSPGQPYEQYF	TGTGCCAGCAGTTCCCCGGGACAACCCTACGAGCAGTACTTC
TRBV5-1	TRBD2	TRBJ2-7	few	CASSFGPRETGYEQYF	TGCGCCAGCAGCTTCGGTCCGCGGGAGACCGGGTACGAGCAGTACTTC
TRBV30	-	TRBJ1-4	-	CAWSARGTTNEKLFF	TGTGCCTGGAGTGCCCGGGGGACAACTAATGAAAAACTGTTTTTT
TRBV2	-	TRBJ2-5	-	CASSRREIQETQYF	TGTGCCAGCAGCCGCCGGGAGATCCAAGAGACCCAGTACTTC
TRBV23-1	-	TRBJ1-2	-	CASSQSDSHSNYGYTF	TGCGCCAGCAGTCAGTCAGACAGCCACTCTAACTATGGCTACACCTTC
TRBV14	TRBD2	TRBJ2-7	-	CASSQAGLGTYEQYF	TGTGCCAGCAGCCAAGCGGGACTAGGCACCTACGAGCAGTACTTC
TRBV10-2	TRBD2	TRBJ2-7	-	CASRTPSGREFAYEQYF	TGCGCCAGCAGGACCCCCTCTGGGCGGGAGTTTGCCTACGAGCAGTACTTC
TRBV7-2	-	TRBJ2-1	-	CASSLDSSYNEQFF	TGTGCCAGCAGCTTAGACAGCTCCTACAATGAGCAGTTCTTC
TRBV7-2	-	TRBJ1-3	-	CASSPRQYSGNTIYF	TGTGCCAGCAGCCCACGACAGTACTCTGGAAACACCATATATTTT
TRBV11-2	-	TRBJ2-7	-	CASGLEFEQYF	TGTGCCAGCGGCTTGGAGTTCGAGCAGTACTTC
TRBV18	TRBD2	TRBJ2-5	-	CASSPGTSIYMQETQYF	TGTGCCAGCTCACCAGGGACTAGTATATACATGCAAGAGACCCAGTACTTC
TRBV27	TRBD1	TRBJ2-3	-	CASSLGQGTPTDTQYF	TGTGCCAGCAGCCTTGGACAGGGGACTCCCACAGATACGCAGTATTTT
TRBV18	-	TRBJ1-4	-	CASSPTNRISEKLFF	TGTGCCAGCTCACCAACTAACAGGATCAGTGAAAAACTGTTTTTT
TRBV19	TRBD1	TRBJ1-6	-	CASRQGEASPLHF	TGTGCCAGCCGACAGGGGGAAGCCTCACCCCTCCACTTT
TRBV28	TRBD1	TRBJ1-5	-	CASKSPQGNQPQHF	TGTGCCAGCAAGTCTCCACAGGGGAATCAGCCCCAGCATTTT
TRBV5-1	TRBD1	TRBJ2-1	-	CASSLGRGQGFDEQFF	TGCGCCAGCAGCTTGGGCCGGGGACAGGGATTTGATGAGCAGTTCTTC
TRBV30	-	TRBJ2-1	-	CAWSRLAGSYNEQFF	TGTGCCTGGAGTCGTTTGGCAGGGTCCTACAATGAGCAGTTCTTC
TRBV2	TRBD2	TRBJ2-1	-	CASSGQGLASYNEQFF	TGTGCCAGCAGTGGTCAGGGACTAGCATCCTACAATGAGCAGTTCTTC
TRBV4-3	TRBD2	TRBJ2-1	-	CASSQYPELAGNNEQFF	TGCGCCAGCAGCCAATACCCCGAGTTAGCGGGTAACAATGAGCAGTTCTTC
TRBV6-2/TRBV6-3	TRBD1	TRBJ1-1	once	CASSPTGRNTEAFF	TGTGCCAGCAGCCCGACAGGGCGGAACACTGAAGCTTTCTTT
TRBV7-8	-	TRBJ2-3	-	CASSLHHTDTQYF	TGTGCCAGCAGCTTACATCACACAGATACGCAGTATTTT
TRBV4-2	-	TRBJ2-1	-	CASSQDWRNNEQFF	TGTGCCAGCAGCCAAGACTGGCGGAACAATGAGCAGTTCTTC
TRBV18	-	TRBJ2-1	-	CASSPPGRYNEQFF	TGTGCCAGCTCACCACCGGGCCGTTACAATGAGCAGTTCTTC
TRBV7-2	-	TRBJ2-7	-	CASSYYRADDEQYF	TGTGCCAGCAGCTATTACAGGGCTGACGACGAGCAGTACTTC
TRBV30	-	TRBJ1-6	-	CAWSVSGFSYNSPLHF	TGTGCCTGGAGTGTCTCGGGGTTCTCCTATAATTCACCCCTCCACTTT
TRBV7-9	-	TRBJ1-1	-	CASSFEGGGTEAFF	TGTGCCAGCAGCTTTGAGGGCGGGGGCACTGAAGCTTTCTTT
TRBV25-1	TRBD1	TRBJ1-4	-	CASSWDSSNEKLFF	TGTGCCAGCAGTTGGGACAGCAGTAATGAAAAACTGTTTTTT
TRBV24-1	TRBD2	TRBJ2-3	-	CATSDLSGGLDTQYF	TGTGCCACCAGTGATTTGTCGGGAGGGTTAGATACGCAGTATTTT
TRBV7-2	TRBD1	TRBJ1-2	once	CASSLGDRGVYGYTF	TGTGCCAGCAGCTTAGGGGACAGGGGGGTCTATGGCTACACCTTC
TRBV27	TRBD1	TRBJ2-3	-	CASSPRGTGGADTQYF	TGTGCCAGCAGTCCTCGAGGGACAGGGGGCGCAGATACGCAGTATTTT
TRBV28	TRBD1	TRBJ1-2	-	CASSPGQGTRGYTF	TGTGCCAGCAGCCCGGGACAGGGGACGAGAGGCTACACCTTC
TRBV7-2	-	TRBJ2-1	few	CASSLRDRLYSYNEQFF	TGTGCCAGCAGCCTACGTGACAGACTCTACTCCTACAATGAGCAGTTCTTC
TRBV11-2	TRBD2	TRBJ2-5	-	CASSSGLAQYF	TGTGCCAGCAGCTCGGGACTAGCCCAATACTTC
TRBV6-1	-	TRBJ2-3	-	CASSDRWMGSKTDTQYF	TGTGCCAGCAGTGACAGGTGGATGGGCTCTAAGACAGATACGCAGTATTTT
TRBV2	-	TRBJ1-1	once	CASRIQGRGTEAFF	TGTGCCAGCAGAATACAAGGGCGGGGTACTGAAGCTTTCTTT
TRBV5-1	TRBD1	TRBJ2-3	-	CASSQGGGTDTQYF	TGCGCCAGCAGCCAAGGGGGCGGCACAGATACGCAGTATTTT
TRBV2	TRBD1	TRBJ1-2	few	CASSSLRQGARGYTF	TGTGCCAGCAGTTCCCTGAGGCAGGGGGCGCGAGGCTACACCTTC
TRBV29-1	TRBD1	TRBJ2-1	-	CSASRGLSYNEQFF	TGCAGCGCCTCCAGGGGGCTGTCCTACAATGAGCAGTTCTTC
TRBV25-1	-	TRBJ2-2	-	CASSEFDTGRGELFF	TGTGCCAGCAGTGAATTTGACACCGGTAGGGGGGAGCTGTTTTTT
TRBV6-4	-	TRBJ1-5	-	CASSDQGGDQPQHF	TGTGCCAGCAGTGACCAAGGGGGGGATCAGCCCCAGCATTTT
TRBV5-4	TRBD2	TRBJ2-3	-	CASSLGGSQADTQYF	TGTGCCAGCAGCTTGGGCGGGAGTCAAGCAGATACGCAGTATTTT
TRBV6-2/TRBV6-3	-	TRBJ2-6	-	CASSPRGYGANVLTF	TGTGCCAGCAGCCCCCGGGGGTATGGGGCCAACGTCCTGACTTTC
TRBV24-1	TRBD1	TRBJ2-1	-	CATSDTTGGAEQFF	TGTGCCACCAGTGACACCACAGGGGGCGCTGAGCAGTTCTTC